The sequence of this T cell receptor (beta chain) was determined in a study of CD8 T cells in Susac syndrome (dated by TCRdb to between 2018 and 2021). The study in broad terms: Of the Susac syndrome patients who were sequenced, about six had clinically active disease and 8 or 9 were in clinical remission. At blood withdrawal, Susac syndrome patients were therapy-naive, treated with corticosteroids (with IVIg additionally given to some), or treated with IVIg alone. The study used repertoire sequencing to test whether antigen drove CD8+ T cell activation and differentiation in Susac syndrome. The study compared CD8+ T cell repertoire clonality among approximately twelve healthy donors, around 14 Susac syndrome patients and some 16 multiple sclerosis patients. The paper as a whole reports these results and caveats: Clonal expansion was observed in Susac syndrome CD8+ repertoires, with the highest expansion in CD8+ TEMRA cells and greater expansion in clinically active than in remitting patients. Over 15 Susac-specific public clones were identified in the total CD8+ repertoire, and four or five Susac-specific public clones were identified in the CD8+ TEMRA repertoire. The number of individuals in the TCR sequencing and HLA analysis was acknowledged as relatively small.

RNA was extracted using the RNeasy kit, and about 0.5 to 1 microgram was reverse transcribed with random hexamers. TCR beta CDR3 regions were amplified with the immunoSEQ multiplex PCR assay covering 54 Vbeta and 13 Jbeta segments. Bias from PCR amplification was corrected by using a synthetic template baseline for primer optimization and for computational correction. From the authors' description of their analysis: Reads were annotated to V, D and J genes according to IMGT and were analyzed with immunoSEQ Analyzer, with only productive sequences retained. To calculate clonality, Shannon entropy was normalized by log2 of the number of productive unique sequences and then subtracted from one. Public and private clones were assessed among the 100 most prevalent clones of each patient and control. Clones were defined as Susac-specific if absent from the healthy and MS cohorts, from 1052 published viral clones and from other ImmuneACCESS disease sequences. TCRdb itself trimmed the public reads at Q25 with fastp, ran MiXCR and retained productive beta chains. One record per CDR3 amino acid sequence lists the most common genes and DNA. The V and J calls and clone size are TCRdb's, not the authors'. The sample profile shows around 200,000 distinct CDR3 sequences; 95% of them were found once. About 0.15% of the sample is held by the ten biggest clonotypes.

Taken from the germline V gene, the CDR1 and CDR2 loops are SGHVS and FQNEAQ. V loses 3 bases at its end and J loses 1 base; junction bases beyond the gene matches: 8. From its cysteine to its phenylalanine, the CDR3 spans 16 amino acids. The DNA shown is the 48-base CDR3, in frame from base 1. Peripheral blood CD8+ and CD4+ T cells from healthy donors, Susac syndrome patients and multiple sclerosis patients were profiled using high-throughput TCR beta sequencing. Recently defined diagnostic criteria for definite or probable disease were met by the Susac syndrome patients. Bulk CD8+ and CD4+ T cells were purified magnetically by negative isolation, whereas CD8+ TEMRA cells were enriched by FACS. Blood was drawn into EDTA tubes, processed within 24 hours, and PBMCs were isolated by density gradient centrifugation. PBMCs destined for TCR sequencing were cryopreserved in liquid nitrogen and later thawed in a 37 °C water bath. The sorted or isolated CD4+, CD8+ and CD8+ TEMRA cells had a purity of 90% or higher.

Concerning this clonotype itself: No antigen is known for it. Base qualities are not provided; no much larger clone lies one nucleotide away.

The TCR originated in a human donor with Susac syndrome. Recombination joined TRBV7-8 with TRBJ2-7; 8 nucleotides in the junction match TRBD2. The sample taken for sequencing was CD8+ T cells from PBMCs. The sequenced DNA: TGTGCCAGCAGCTTGGGCGGGGGGTATGTGTCCTACGAGCAGTACTTC. Its coded protein is CASSLGGGYVSYEQYF.